This TCR beta chain was obtained from a study of shared clonotypes between healthy human individuals (dated by TCRdb to about 2020). In terms of the full investigation: The cohort comprised a couple of women and a few men aged 18 to 49 years. For each donor, three plates each were used for CD4 naive and CD4 memory, two plates were used for CD8 naive, and one plate was used for CD8 memory. The study deeply sequenced blood TCR repertoires of five healthy adults to estimate repertoire size and the extent of clonotype sharing between individuals. To increase sequencing depth and limit assay-specific biases, different laboratories used diverse techniques to prepare libraries and sequence TCR repertoires. Per donor, leukapheresis produced somewhere between about 0.94 and 9.5 billion PBMCs. The full study reports these points: Around 5% of naive CD4, 3% to 4% of naive CD8, roughly 2.4% of memory CD4, and 0.4% of memory CD8 clonotypes were shared across several donors. Incomplete sequencing was indicated by rarefaction of sorted-subset datasets, despite the large sequencing depth. Larger estimated clonotype richness was generally found for naive subsets than for memory subsets. Clonotypes shared by all four sorted-subset donors showed higher generation probabilities than non-shared clonotypes. Based on pairwise subsampling, the degree of clonotype sharing among donors was expected to be affected by sequencing depth. Only blood was sampled, and tissue TCR repertoires likely differ from those in blood. The genetic and exposure-history diversity represented was limited by the small number of donors.

A remark on this clone: Its cognate antigen has yet to be identified. No much larger clone is present one base from it, and per-base qualities are unavailable.

TCR CDR3 regions were amplified from genomic DNA by multiplex PCR using the deep immunoSEQ assay. Genomic DNA extracted from each cell subset was distributed evenly over all wells of several immunoSEQ 96-well plates, and each plate served as one replicate. For sorted subsets, about 210 ng of genomic DNA, equivalent to some 30,000 T cell genomes, went into each replicate PCR. Purified libraries were quantified with a Qubit 3.0 fluorometer, sized on a Bioanalyzer 2100, and re-quantified with the KAPA Library Quantification kit. Every immunoSEQ 96-well plate was sequenced on a separate single-read 150-cycle Illumina NextSeq 550 flow cell. The published analysis was carried out like this. Because only junctional sequences without quality scores were contained in the immunoSEQ output, filtering matching that applied to full-length reads could not be performed. To assign V/J genes and CDR3, sequences were annotated using PyIR, a Python wrapper for IgBLAST v1.9, with IMGT germline references. Reads were filtered out if the reads had weak V/J assignments (E-value above 1e-6), no CDR3, stop codons, out-of-frame junctions, or ambiguous translated residues. V3J clonotypes were defined as sequences sharing the same inferred V gene, J gene, and CDR3 amino acid sequence. The percentage overlap between two repertoires was calculated by dividing the number of shared unique clonotypes by the size of the smaller repertoire. Repertoire richness was assessed with RTK rarefaction, the Chao1 estimator, and Recon v2.1 estimates of unobserved clonotypes. OLGA was used to compute generation probabilities for all TCRbeta clonotypes that the gDNA method yielded from four donors. In TCRdb, the immuneACCESS table is reduced to in-frame sequences with V and J assigned. These tables do not hold every clone; where another copy was compared, an unresolved V gene accounts for under half, and the others remain unexplained. The DNA gave D and trimming, while V, J and clone size come from that table. This sample lists around 750,000 clones; approximately 79% were detected once. In total, the top ten clones hold more than 1.5% of the sample.

The CDR1 and CDR2 encoded by the germline V gene are SGDLS and YYNGEE. The germline ends are 22 bases apart after V is trimmed by 1 base and J by 4 bases. The CDR3 goes from the cysteine to the phenylalanine over 18 residues. Only the CDR3 DNA is retained, 54 bases long and in frame from the first base. Healthy HIV-negative adults with no recently reported acute infections or vaccinations were included as donors. All donors were Caucasian adults living in Nashville, Tennessee, USA. CD4+ T cells were enriched by magnetic negative selection, after which naive cells were positively selected on CD45RA and the negative fraction was taken as the memory subset. After blood collection by leukapheresis, PBMCs were isolated using Ficoll-Histopaque density gradient centrifugation and then cryopreserved in the vapor phase of liquid nitrogen. Purity and quantity of every magnetically sorted T cell population were checked by analytical flow cytometry. Genomic DNA was isolated from every sorted fraction and measured by UV absorbance on a Nanodrop 2000c.

The clonotype originates from a woman aged 25 to 45 in good health. In this chain, TRBV9 is recombined with TRBJ2-3; the D element might be TRBD1 or TRBD2, as each aligns at 6 bases. The material sequenced was memory CD4+ T cells sorted from blood. The sample's cell subset or site, from its label and the paper: CD45RA-negative fraction. The base sequence is TGTGCCAGCAGCGTAAGCGCCGGGGGCAGCTTGCGTCCAGATACGCAGTATTTT. This encodes CASSVSAGGSLRPDTQYF.